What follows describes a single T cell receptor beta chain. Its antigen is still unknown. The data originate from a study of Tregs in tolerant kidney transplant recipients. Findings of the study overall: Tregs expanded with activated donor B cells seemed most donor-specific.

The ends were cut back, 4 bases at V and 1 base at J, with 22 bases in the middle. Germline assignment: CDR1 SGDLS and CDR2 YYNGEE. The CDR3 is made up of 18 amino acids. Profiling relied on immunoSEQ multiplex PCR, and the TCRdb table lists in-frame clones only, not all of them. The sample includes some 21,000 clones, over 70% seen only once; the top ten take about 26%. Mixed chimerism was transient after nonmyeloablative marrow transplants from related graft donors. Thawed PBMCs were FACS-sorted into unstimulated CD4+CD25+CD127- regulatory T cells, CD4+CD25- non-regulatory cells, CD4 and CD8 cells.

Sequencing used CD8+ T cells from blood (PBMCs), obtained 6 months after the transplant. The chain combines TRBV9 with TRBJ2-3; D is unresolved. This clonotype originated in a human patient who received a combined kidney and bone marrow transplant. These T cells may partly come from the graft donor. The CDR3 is CASSPRSTLLGGTDTQYF. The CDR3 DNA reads TGTGCCAGCAGCCCAAGATCAACGCTCCTGGGCGGCACAGATACGCAGTATTTT.